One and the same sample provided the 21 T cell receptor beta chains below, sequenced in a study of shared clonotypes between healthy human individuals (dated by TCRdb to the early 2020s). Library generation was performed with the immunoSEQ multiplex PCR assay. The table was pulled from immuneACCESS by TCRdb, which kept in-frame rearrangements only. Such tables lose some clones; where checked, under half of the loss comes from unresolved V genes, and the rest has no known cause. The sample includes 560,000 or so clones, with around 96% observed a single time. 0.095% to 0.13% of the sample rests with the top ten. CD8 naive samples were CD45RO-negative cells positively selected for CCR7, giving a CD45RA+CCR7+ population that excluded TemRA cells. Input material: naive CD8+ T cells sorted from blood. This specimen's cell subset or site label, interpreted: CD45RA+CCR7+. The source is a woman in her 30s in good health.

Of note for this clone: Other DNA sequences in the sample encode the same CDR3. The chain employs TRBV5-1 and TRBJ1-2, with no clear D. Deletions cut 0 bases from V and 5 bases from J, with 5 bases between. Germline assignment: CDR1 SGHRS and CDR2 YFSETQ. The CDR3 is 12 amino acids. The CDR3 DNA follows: TGCGCCAGCAGCTTGGGGGATTATGGCTACACCTTC. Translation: CASSLGDYGYTF.

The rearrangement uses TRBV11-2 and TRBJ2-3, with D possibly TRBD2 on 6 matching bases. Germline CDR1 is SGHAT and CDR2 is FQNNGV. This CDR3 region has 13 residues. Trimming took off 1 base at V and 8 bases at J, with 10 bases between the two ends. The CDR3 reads CASSLAGDITQYF. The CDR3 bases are TGTGCCAGCAGCTTAGCGGGGGATATTACGCAGTATTTT. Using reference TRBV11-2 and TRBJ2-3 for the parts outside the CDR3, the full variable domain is EAGVAQSPRYKIIEKRQSVAFWCNPISGHATLYWYQQILGQGPKLLIQFQNNGVVDDSQLPKDRFSAERLKGVDSTLKIQPAKLEDSAVYLCASSLAGDITQYFGPGTRLTVL.

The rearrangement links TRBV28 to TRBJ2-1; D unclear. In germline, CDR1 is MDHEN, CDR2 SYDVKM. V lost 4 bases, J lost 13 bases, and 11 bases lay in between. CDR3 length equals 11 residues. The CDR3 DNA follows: TGTGCCAGCAGTTCCAACGACAATCAGTTCTTC. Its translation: CASSSNDNQFF.

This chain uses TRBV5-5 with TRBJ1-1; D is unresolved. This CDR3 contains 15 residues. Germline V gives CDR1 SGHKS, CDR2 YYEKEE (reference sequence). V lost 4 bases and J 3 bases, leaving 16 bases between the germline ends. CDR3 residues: CASSEVAFVDTEAFF. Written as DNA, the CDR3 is TGTGCCAGCAGCGAAGTAGCGTTCGTAGACACTGAAGCTTTCTTT.

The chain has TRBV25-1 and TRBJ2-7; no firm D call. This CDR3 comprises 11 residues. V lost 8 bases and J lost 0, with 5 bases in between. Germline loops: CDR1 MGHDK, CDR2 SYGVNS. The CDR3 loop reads CASDNSYEQYF. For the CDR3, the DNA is TGTGCCAGCGACAACTCCTACGAGCAGTACTTC.

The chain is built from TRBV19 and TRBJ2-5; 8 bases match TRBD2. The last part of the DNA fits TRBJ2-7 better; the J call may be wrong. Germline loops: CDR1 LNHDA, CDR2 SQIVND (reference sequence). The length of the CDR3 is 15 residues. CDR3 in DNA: TGTGCCAGTAGTATAGGCCCCAGCGGGAGTTACGAGCAGTACTTC. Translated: CASSIGPSGSYEQYF.

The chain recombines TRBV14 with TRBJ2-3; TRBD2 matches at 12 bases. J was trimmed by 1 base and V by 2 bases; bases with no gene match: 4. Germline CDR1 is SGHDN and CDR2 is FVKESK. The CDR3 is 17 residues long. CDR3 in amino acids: CASSQSSGRAGTDTQYF. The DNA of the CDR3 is TGTGCCAGCAGCCAATCTAGCGGGAGGGCCGGCACAGATACGCAGTATTTT.

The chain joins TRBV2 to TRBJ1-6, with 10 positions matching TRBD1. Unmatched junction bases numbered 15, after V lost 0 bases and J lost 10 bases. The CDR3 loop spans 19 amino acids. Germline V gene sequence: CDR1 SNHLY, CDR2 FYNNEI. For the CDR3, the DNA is TGTGCCAGCAGTGAAGCGGTCATAATTGGGACAGGGGACTTCTCACCCCTCCACTTT. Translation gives CASSEAVIIGTGDFSPLHF.

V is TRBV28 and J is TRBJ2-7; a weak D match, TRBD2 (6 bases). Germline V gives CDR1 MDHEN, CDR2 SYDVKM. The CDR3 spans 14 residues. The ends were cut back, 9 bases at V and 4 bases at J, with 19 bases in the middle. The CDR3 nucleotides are TGTGCCAGTGGAGAACGGGAGCACGCATACGAGCAGTACTTC. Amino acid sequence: CASGEREHAYEQYF.

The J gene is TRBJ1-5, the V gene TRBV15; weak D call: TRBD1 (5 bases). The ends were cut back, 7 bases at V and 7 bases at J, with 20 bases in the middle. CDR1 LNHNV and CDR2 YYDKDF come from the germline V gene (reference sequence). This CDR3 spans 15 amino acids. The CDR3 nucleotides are TGTGCCACCAACGGGAATGTTGGGGCTGCCCAGCCCCAGCATTTT. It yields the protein CATNGNVGAAQPQHF.

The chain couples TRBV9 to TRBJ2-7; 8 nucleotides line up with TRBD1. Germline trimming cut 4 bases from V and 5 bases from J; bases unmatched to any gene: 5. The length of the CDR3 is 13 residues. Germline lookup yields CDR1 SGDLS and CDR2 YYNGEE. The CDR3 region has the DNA TGTGCCAGCAGCAGTGGACAGGGAGACGAGCAGTACTTC. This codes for CASSSGQGDEQYF. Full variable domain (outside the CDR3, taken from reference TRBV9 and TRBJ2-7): DSGVTQTPKHLITATGQRVTLRCSPRSGDLSVYWYQQSLDQGLQFLIQYYNGEERAKGNILERFSAQQFPDLHSELNLSSLELGDSALYFCASSSGQGDEQYFGPGTRLTVT.

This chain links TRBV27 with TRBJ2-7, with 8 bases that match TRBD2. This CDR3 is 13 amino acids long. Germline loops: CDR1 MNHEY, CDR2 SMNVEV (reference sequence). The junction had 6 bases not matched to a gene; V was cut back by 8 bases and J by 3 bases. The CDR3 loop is CASAGTSGYEQYF. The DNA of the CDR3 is TGTGCCAGCGCCGGTACTAGCGGCTACGAGCAGTACTTC.

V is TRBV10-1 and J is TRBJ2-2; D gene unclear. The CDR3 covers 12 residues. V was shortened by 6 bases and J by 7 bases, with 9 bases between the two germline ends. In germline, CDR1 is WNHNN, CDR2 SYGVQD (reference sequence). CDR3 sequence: CASSYTFGELFF. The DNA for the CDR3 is TGCGCCAGCAGCTACACGTTCGGGGAGCTGTTTTTT.

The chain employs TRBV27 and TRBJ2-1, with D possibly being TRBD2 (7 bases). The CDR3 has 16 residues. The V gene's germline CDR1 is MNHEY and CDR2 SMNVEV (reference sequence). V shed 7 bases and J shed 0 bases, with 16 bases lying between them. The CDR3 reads CASKRGGASSYNEQFF. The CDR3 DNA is TGTGCCAGCAAAAGAGGGGGGGCTAGCTCCTACAATGAGCAGTTCTTC.

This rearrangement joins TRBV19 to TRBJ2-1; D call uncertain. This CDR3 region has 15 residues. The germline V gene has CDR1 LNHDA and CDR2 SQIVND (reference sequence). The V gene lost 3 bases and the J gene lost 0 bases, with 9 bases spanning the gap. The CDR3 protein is CASSILAASYNEQFF. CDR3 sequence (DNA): TGTGCCAGTAGTATTTTGGCGGCCTCCTACAATGAGCAGTTCTTC. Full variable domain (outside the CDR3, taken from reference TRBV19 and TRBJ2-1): DGGITQSPKYLFRKEGQNVTLSCEQNLNHDAMYWYRQDPGQGLRLIYYSQIVNDFQKGDIAEGYSVSREKKESFPLTVTSAQKNPTAFYLCASSILAASYNEQFFGPGTRLTVL.

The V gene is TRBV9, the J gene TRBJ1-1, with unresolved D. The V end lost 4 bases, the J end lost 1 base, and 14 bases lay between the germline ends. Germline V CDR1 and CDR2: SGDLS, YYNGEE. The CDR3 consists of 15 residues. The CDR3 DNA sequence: TGTGCCAGCAGCACGCACAGCGGAAGGAACACTGAAGCTTTCTTT. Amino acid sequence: CASSTHSGRNTEAFF.

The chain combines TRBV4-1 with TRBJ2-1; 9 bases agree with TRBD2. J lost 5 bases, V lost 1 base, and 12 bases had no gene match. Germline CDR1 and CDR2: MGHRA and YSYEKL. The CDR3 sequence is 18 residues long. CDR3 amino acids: CASSQGVYSGGENNEQFF. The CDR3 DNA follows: TGCGCCAGCAGCCAAGGAGTATATAGCGGGGGCGAGAACAATGAGCAGTTCTTC.

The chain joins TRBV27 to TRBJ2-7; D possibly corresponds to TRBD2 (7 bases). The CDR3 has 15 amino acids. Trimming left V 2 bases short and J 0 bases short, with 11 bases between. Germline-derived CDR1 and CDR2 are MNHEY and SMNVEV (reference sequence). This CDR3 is CASSLNGGASYEQYF. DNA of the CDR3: TGTGCCAGCAGTTTAAATGGGGGGGCCTCCTACGAGCAGTACTTC.

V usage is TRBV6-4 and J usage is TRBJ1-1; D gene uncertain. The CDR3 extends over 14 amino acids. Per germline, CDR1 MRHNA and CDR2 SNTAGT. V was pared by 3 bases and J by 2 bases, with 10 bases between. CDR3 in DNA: TGTGCCAGCAGTGAGGGCCTTTTCAACACTGAAGCTTTCTTT. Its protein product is CASSEGLFNTEAFF.

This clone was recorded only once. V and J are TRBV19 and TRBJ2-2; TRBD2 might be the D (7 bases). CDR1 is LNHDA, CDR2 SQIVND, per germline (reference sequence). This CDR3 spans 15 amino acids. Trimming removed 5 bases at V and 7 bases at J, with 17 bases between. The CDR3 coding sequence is TGTGCCAGTAGTCCGGACTTAGGGGGGGTCGGGGAGCTGTTTTTT. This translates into CASSPDLGGVGELFF. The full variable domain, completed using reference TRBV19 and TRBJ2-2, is DGGITQSPKYLFRKEGQNVTLSCEQNLNHDAMYWYRQDPGQGLRLIYYSQIVNDFQKGDIAEGYSVSREKKESFPLTVTSAQKNPTAFYLCASSPDLGGVGELFFGEGSRLTVL.

The CDR3 is CASSLTGRSVIYEQYF. The CDR3 nucleotides read TGTGCCAGCAGCTTAACGGGACGGAGTGTTATCTACGAGCAGTACTTC. The chain uses TRBV27 and TRBJ2-7; perhaps D is TRBD1 or TRBD2 (5 bases each). The CDR3 contains 16 residues. Trimming left V 6 bases short and J 3 bases short, with 21 bases between. Germline V CDR1 and CDR2: MNHEY, SMNVEV (reference sequence).